The clone carrying this T cell receptor (beta chain) was recorded at least ten times. Its antigen is unidentified. Looked up from germline, CDR1 is LGHNA and CDR2 is YSLEER. Trimming took 2 bases from V and 0 from J, leaving 9 bases between them. The CDR3 is 15 residues long. These data belong to a study of T-cell reconstitution after alpha-beta-depleted transplantation in children. Findings and limits, study-wide: At day 60, the high TCRbeta diversity found in some patients originated from recipient T cells and thymic progenitors that had survived. About two months after transplant, alpha-beta T cells reportedly came from several hundred expanded graft clones. At the one-year point after transplant, T-cell counts and TCRbeta diversity were found to come mostly from T cells that had been newly produced.

This sample's TCRbeta library carried unique molecular identifier barcodes. MiXCR was run by TCRdb on the PCR reads, yielding one entry per CDR3 protein. The sample contains some 600,000 distinct CDR3 sequences, 10% to 15% of which appear only once. The TCR sequence derives from a male patient under 18 who had a stem cell transplant for acute myeloid leukemia, so the T cells may come from the graft donor. This specimen consisted of PBMCs, mostly from graft donor cells, obtained 360 days after TCRalphabeta/CD19-depleted stem cell transplant. The V call is TRBV4-3, the J call TRBJ2-3; D is unclear. DNA of the CDR3: TGCGCCAGCAGCCAATTATTGACCAGCACAGATACGCAGTATTTT. Encoded protein: CASSQLLTSTDTQYF.